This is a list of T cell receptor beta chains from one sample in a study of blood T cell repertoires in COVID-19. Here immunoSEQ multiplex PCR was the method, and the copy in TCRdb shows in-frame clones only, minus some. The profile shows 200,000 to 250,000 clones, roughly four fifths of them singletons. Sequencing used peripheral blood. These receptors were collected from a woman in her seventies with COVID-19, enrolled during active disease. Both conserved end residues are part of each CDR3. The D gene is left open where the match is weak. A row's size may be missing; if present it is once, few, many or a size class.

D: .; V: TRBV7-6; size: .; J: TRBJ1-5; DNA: TGTGCCAGCAGCTTTGGAGCCCCTGGGCAGCCCCAGCATTTT; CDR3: CASSFGAPGQPQHF
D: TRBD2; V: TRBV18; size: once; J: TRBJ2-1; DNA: TGTGCCAGCTCACCGAGACTAGCGGGAAGTGTGGGTGAGCAGTTCTTC; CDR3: CASSPRLAGSVGEQFF
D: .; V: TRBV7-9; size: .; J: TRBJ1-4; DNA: TGTGCCAGCAGCTTTTCGGGGAAAGGGAATGAAAAACTGTTTTTT; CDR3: CASSFSGKGNEKLFF
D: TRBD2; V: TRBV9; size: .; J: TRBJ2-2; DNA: TGTGCCAGCAGCGTAGGCCCGGGACTAGCCCGGACCGGGGAGCTGTTTTTT; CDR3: CASSVGPGLARTGELFF
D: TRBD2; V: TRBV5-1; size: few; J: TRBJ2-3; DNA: TGCGCCAGCAGCCACCTTAGCGGGAGGGCCGTCGTGGTCTCAGATACGCAGTATTTT; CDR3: CASSHLSGRAVVVSDTQYF
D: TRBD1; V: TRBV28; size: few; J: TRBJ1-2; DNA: TGTGCCAGCACCTTTGGACAGGGGAGCTATGGCTACACCTTC; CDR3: CASTFGQGSYGYTF
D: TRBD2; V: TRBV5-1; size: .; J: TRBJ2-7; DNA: TGCGCCAGCAGCGCCGGGACTAGCGGGACGTACGAGCAGTACTTC; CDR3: CASSAGTSGTYEQYF
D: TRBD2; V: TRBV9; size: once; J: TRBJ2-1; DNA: TGTGCCAGCAGCGTGGGACTAGCGGGTCCTGTTAGCGCCTACAATGAGCAGTTCTTC; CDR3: CASSVGLAGPVSAYNEQFF
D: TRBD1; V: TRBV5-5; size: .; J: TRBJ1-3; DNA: TGTGCCAGCAGCTCTGGACAGGGGACCTCTGGAAACACCATATATTTT; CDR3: CASSSGQGTSGNTIYF
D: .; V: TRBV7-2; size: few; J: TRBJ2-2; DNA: TGTGCCAGCACCTTCTTGAACACCGGGGAGCTGTTTTTT; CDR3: CASTFLNTGELFF
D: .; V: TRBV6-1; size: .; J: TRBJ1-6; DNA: TGTGCCAGCAGTGAAGTAGGGGCGGACAATTCACCCCTCCACTTT; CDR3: CASSEVGADNSPLHF
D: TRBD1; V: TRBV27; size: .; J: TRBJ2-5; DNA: TGTGCCACTGGGGGGACAGGGAAACAAGAGACCCAGTACTTC; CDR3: CATGGTGKQETQYF
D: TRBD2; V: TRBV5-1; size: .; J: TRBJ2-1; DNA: TGCGCCAGCGGGACTAGCGGGAGTCGAGAGCAGTTCTTC; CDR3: CASGTSGSREQFF
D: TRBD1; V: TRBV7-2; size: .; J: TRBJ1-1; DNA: TGTGCCAGCAGCTACGGGACAGTTGAAGCTTTCTTT; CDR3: CASSYGTVEAFF
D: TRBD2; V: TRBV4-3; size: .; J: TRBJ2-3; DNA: TGCGCCAGCAGCCGTGTGGGGACTACCGGTAACACAGATACGCAGTATTTT; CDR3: CASSRVGTTGNTDTQYF
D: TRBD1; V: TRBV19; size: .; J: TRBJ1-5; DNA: TGTGCCAGTAGTATAGATGGGACAGGGGGCACTCAGCCCCAGCATTTT; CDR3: CASSIDGTGGTQPQHF
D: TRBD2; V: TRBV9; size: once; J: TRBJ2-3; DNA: TGTGCCAGCAGCGTCATCGCGGGAGGAGGAACAGATACGCAGTATTTT; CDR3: CASSVIAGGGTDTQYF
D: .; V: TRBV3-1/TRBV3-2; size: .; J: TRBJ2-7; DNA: TGTGCCAGCAGCCCCCGGGACATAAATGAGCAGTACTTC; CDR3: CASSPRDINEQYF
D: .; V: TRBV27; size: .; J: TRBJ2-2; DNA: TGTGCCAGCAGTTTAGTTACGACGCGGATCCCCGGGGAGCTGTTTTTT; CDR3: CASSLVTTRIPGELFF
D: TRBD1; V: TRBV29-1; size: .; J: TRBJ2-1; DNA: TGCAGCGGGGACAGGAGTTACAATGAGCAGTTCTTC; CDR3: CSGDRSYNEQFF
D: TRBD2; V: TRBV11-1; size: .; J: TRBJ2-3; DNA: TGTGCCAGCAGTGCCCCGATAGCGGGAGGAACAGATACGCAGTATTTT; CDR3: CASSAPIAGGTDTQYF
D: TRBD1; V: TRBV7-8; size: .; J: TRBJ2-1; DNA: TGTGCCAGCAGCCGTTTGGGGACAGGGGAAGTAAATGAGCAGTTCTTC; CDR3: CASSRLGTGEVNEQFF
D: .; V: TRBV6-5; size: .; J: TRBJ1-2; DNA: TGTGCCAGCAGTCCGGGACTCCAGGCAAACTATGGCTACACCTTC; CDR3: CASSPGLQANYGYTF
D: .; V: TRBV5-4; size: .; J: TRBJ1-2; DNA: TGTGCCAGCAGCTTCGGAGCTCAGGGGTATGGCTACACCTTC; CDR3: CASSFGAQGYGYTF
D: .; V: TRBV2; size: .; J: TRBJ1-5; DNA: TGTGCCAGCAGTTCCACAGGGATGAGGAATCAGCCCCAGCATTTT; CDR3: CASSSTGMRNQPQHF
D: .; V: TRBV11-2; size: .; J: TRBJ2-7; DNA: TGTGCCAGCAGTAGCCAGCGGGCAGCAAATTTGGGGGAGCAGTACTTC; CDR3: CASSSQRAANLGEQYF
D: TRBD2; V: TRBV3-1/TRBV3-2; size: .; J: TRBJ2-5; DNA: TGTGCCAGCAGCCAAAGAAGTCCGGGAGGAGCGGGACGGTTGGAGACCCAGTACTTC; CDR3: CASSQRSPGGAGRLETQYF
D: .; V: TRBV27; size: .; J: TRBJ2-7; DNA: TGTGCCAGCAGTTTACAGGGCGCCCCGGGGCAGTACTTC; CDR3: CASSLQGAPGQYF
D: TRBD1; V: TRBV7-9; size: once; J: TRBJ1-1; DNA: TGTGCCAGCAGTCTACAGGGACAGGGGGCGTCGAGCGCTTTCTTT; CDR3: CASSLQGQGASSAFF
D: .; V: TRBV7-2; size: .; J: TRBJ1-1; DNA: TGTGCCAGCAGCTTGAGGGCGTTTAAGACTGAAGCTTTCTTT; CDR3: CASSLRAFKTEAFF
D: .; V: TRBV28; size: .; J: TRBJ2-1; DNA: TGTGCCAGCAGTTCCCCGATAGCGGTTTTCTACAATGAGCAGTTCTTC; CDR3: CASSSPIAVFYNEQFF
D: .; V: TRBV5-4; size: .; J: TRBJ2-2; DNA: TGTGCCAGCAGCTTGGGACTACCCAACACCGGGGAGCTGTTTTTT; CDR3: CASSLGLPNTGELFF
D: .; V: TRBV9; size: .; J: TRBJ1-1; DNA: TGTGCCAGCAGCGTAGCCATCAGGGGAACTGAAGCTTTCTTT; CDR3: CASSVAIRGTEAFF
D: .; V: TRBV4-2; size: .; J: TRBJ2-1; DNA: TGTGCCAGCAGCCACACGGGAGCCAGGCAAGGGGATGAGCAGTTCTTC; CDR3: CASSHTGARQGDEQFF
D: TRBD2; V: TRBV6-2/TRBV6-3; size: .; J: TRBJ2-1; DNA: TGTGCCAGCAGTTTCGCGGGAGCTTACAATGAGCAGTTCTTC; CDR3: CASSFAGAYNEQFF
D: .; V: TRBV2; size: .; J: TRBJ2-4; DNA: TGTGCCAGCAGGCAGGGGAACATTCAGTACTTC; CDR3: CASRQGNIQYF
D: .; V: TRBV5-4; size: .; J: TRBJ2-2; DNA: TGTGCCAGCAGCACACCTACGGGGGAGAAAGTCACCGGGGAGCTGTTTTTT; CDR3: CASSTPTGEKVTGELFF
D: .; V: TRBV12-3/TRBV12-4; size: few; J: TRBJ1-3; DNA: TGTGCCAGCAGGAGCATAAGGCGGCACACCATATATTTT; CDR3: CASRSIRRHTIYF
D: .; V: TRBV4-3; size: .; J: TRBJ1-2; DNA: TGCGCCAGCAGCCAAGATCTAACCCCCACCCCCCATGGCTACACCTTC; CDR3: CASSQDLTPTPHGYTF
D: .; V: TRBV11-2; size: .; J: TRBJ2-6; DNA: TGTGCCAGCAGCCCACAGCCGTCCGGGGTCGGGGCCAACGTCCTGACTTTC; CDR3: CASSPQPSGVGANVLTF
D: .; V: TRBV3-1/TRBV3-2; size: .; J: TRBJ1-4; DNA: TGTGCCAGCAGCCCGTCCGGGAACTATGAAAAACTGTTTTTT; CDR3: CASSPSGNYEKLFF
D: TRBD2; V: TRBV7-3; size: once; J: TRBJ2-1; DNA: TGTGCCAGCAGCCCAAGGCGGGAGGAGGTTCAGTTCTTC; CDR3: CASSPRREEVQFF
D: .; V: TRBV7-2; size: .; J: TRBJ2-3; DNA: TGTGCCAGCAGCTTTTCCCGGGACACGAACCTGCAGTATTTT; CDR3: CASSFSRDTNLQYF
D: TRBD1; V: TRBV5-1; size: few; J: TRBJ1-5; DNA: TGCGCCAGCAGCTTCGGGACAGTAGGCGATCAGCCCCAGCATTTT; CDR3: CASSFGTVGDQPQHF
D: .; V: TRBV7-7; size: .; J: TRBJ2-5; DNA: TGTGCCAGCAGCTCATCGGCAGGGAAGGAGACCCAGTACTTC; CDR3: CASSSSAGKETQYF
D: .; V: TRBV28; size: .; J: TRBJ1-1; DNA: TGTGCCAGCAGTTTGGGAGGGACGCCGAGGGAGAACACTGAAGCTTTCTTT; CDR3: CASSLGGTPRENTEAFF
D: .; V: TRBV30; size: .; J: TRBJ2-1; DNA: TGTGCCTGGAGTCCCAGGGGCAGGGACTACAATGAGCAGTTCTTC; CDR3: CAWSPRGRDYNEQFF
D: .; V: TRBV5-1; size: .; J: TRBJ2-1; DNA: TGCGCCGGCAGCTTACCAGTGGCTGGTGAGCAGTTCTTC; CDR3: CAGSLPVAGEQFF
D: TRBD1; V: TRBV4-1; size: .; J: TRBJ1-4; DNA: TGCGCCAGCAGCCAAGGGGACAGGGCAAATGAAAAACTGTTTTTT; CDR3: CASSQGDRANEKLFF
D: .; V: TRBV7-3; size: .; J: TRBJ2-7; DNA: TGTGCCAGCAGCTCACAAATGGTCAGGGGCGAGCAGTACTTC; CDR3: CASSSQMVRGEQYF
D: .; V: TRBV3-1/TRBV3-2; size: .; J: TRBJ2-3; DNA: TGTGCCAGCAGCCAATCTGGTAATACCCGCGCAGATACGCAGTATTTT; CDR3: CASSQSGNTRADTQYF
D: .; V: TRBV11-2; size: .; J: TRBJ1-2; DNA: TGTGCCAGCAGCTTGGGGACTTATGGCTACACCTTC; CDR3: CASSLGTYGYTF